Each of the 22 T cell receptor beta chains below was sequenced from the same sample in a study of regulatory and conventional T cells in RAG deficiency. Blood CD4+ CD25-high CD127-low regulatory T cells supplied the genomic DNA template. TCRdb's copy holds only in-frame clones and misses some; the assay was immunoSEQ multiplex PCR. The sample holds roughly 29,000 clones, just over 90% seen once. These data also formed part of another study, on regulatory T cells. That work adds: Amplification used 52 TRBV primers and 13 TRBJ primers.

Source material: Tregs sorted from blood. These receptors were obtained from a human donor in good health.

The chain uses TRBV7-9 and TRBJ2-7; either TRBD1 or TRBD2 may supply D (6 bases each). This CDR3 comprises 14 residues. The germline CDR1 and CDR2 sequences are SEHNR and FQNEAQ (reference sequence). V was clipped by 3 bases and J by 2 bases, with 11 bases between them. This CDR3 reads CASSFLGGAYEQYF. The CDR3 DNA reads TGTGCCAGCAGCTTCTTGGGGGGCGCCTACGAGCAGTACTTC.

The rearrangement joins TRBV6-1 to TRBJ1-3; 8 nucleotides agree with TRBD1. V lost 7 bases, J lost 4 bases, and 6 bases stayed unmatched. The CDR3 contains 14 residues. Germline assignment: CDR1 MNHNS and CDR2 SASEGT. The CDR3 DNA is TGTGCCAGCACCACAGGGGGAACGGGAAACACCATATATTTT. Encoded protein: CASTTGGTGNTIYF.

The rearrangement uses TRBV4-1 and TRBJ1-5, with a tentative D call TRBD1 (6 bases). This CDR3 has 16 amino acids. The V and J ends lost 1 base and 6 bases respectively, with 16 bases between them. Germline V gene sequence: CDR1 MGHRA, CDR2 YSYEKL. Here the CDR3 reads CASSQATGFQGQPQHF. The CDR3 DNA sequence: TGCGCCAGCAGCCAAGCCACAGGGTTCCAAGGTCAGCCCCAGCATTTT.

The rearrangement joins TRBV6-1 to TRBJ1-1; D unresolved. With 4 bases removed from V and 11 bases from J, the gap between germline ends came to 14 bases. The CDR3 runs to 12 residues. The germline gives CDR1 MNHNS, CDR2 SASEGT. CDR3 in DNA: TGTGCCAGCAGTGGAATTCGTGGCCGGGCTTTCTTT. Its protein is CASSGIRGRAFF.

The V call is TRBV5-4, the J call TRBJ1-6; 8 bases are a match to TRBD1. J was trimmed by 11 bases and V by 2 bases; bases with no gene match: 12. From germline, CDR1 is SGHNT and CDR2 YYREEE (reference sequence). The CDR3 is 16 amino acids. The CDR3: CASSFGSPTGGAPLHF. The CDR3 DNA reads TGTGCCAGCAGCTTCGGGAGCCCCACAGGGGGAGCACCCCTCCACTTT.

The chain combines TRBV7-9 with TRBJ2-7; 9 bases align to TRBD1. Germline V gene sequence: CDR1 SEHNR, CDR2 FQNEAQ (reference sequence). This CDR3 region has 15 residues. V shed 5 bases, J shed 5 bases, and the junction held 10 bases outside the gene matches. The CDR3 reads CASSLRDRVTNEQYF. CDR3 sequence (DNA): TGTGCCAGCAGCCTCCGGGACAGGGTAACGAACGAGCAGTACTTC.

The genes are TRBV5-1 and TRBJ2-7, with unresolved D. V was shortened by 5 bases and J by 3 bases, with 9 bases between the two germline ends. Germline V gene data show CDR1 as SGHRS and CDR2 as YFSETQ. The CDR3 covers 12 residues. As DNA, the CDR3 is TGCGCCAGCAGTTCGGACGGCTACGAGCAGTACTTC. It encodes CASSSDGYEQYF.

The sample holds a few counts of this clone. The gene calls are TRBV5-1 and TRBJ2-7; 9 nucleotides line up with TRBD1. The germline CDR1 and CDR2 sequences are SGHRS and YFSETQ. V trimming: 3 bases; J trimming: 2 bases; junction bases outside the gene matches: 6. CDR3 size: 15 residues. The CDR3 sequence: CASSSRDRAAYEQYF. Written as DNA, the CDR3 is TGCGCCAGCAGCTCCAGGGACAGGGCGGCCTACGAGCAGTACTTC.

The chain employs TRBV5-1 and TRBJ2-5; 7 nucleotides line up with TRBD2. Germline-derived CDR1 and CDR2 are SGHRS and YFSETQ. J lost 4 bases, V lost 0 bases, and 3 bases had no gene match. This CDR3 has 14 amino acids. DNA for the CDR3: TGCGCCAGCAGCTTGGGACTAGCAGGAGAGACCCAGTACTTC. Translated, it gives CASSLGLAGETQYF.

This clone was seen just once. This chain links TRBV5-1 with TRBJ2-7; 8 bases fit TRBD2. Trimming took 3 bases from V and 3 from J; bases not matched to a gene: 8. The germline V gene has CDR1 SGHRS and CDR2 YFSETQ. This CDR3 spans 15 amino acids. CDR3 region: CASSSPGGGIYEQYF. CDR3 bases: TGCGCCAGCAGCTCTCCGGGAGGGGGAATCTACGAGCAGTACTTC.

The J gene is TRBJ1-5, the V gene TRBV5-1; 7 nucleotides match TRBD1. CDR1 SGHRS and CDR2 YFSETQ come from the germline V gene. V dropped 7 bases and J dropped 0; count of bases not matched to a gene: 16. CDR3 length equals 18 residues. CDR3 loop: CASEGTVKRIYSNQPQHF. CDR3 sequence (DNA): TGCGCCAGCGAAGGGACAGTAAAGAGGATTTATAGCAATCAGCCCCAGCATTTT.

The chain carries TRBV27 and TRBJ1-6; TRBD1 agrees at 9 bases. CDR3 length: 13 residues. CDR1 MNHEY and CDR2 SMNVEV come from the germline V gene (reference sequence). The V and J ends lost 6 bases and 9 bases, in that order; junction bases with no gene match: 3. CDR3 in amino acids: CASRGQGVSPLHF. As DNA, the CDR3 is TGTGCCAGCAGGGGACAGGGAGTTTCACCCCTCCACTTT.

The chain recombines TRBV7-9 with TRBJ2-1, with TRBD2 matching over 9 bases. Germline assignment: CDR1 SEHNR and CDR2 FQNEAQ (reference sequence). The CDR3 is 15 amino acids. V gave up 3 bases and J gave up 3 bases; unmatched junction bases: 3. The CDR3 coding sequence is TGTGCCAGCAGCTTGGTTAGCGGGGGCTACAATGAGCAGTTCTTC. It is translated as CASSLVSGGYNEQFF.

This clone has just one count. This chain connects TRBV2 to TRBJ1-1; D perhaps matches TRBD1 (5 bases). V lost 3 bases, J lost 5 bases, and 13 bases lay in between. CDR1 and CDR2 (germline): SNHLY, FYNNEI. CDR3 length: 14 residues. The CDR3 DNA reads as TGTGCCAGCAGTGACCAGGGTGATGTAACTGAAGCTTTCTTT. Its translation: CASSDQGDVTEAFF.

V is TRBV30 and J is TRBJ2-5; no definite D call. The germline CDR1 and CDR2 sequences are GTSNPN and SVGIG (reference sequence). The CDR3 runs 11 residues. V shed 2 bases and J shed 2 bases, with 3 bases lying between them. The CDR3 region has the DNA TGTGCCTGGAGTAGACAAGAGACCCAGTACTTC. Its translation: CAWSRQETQYF.

This sequence joins TRBV18 and TRBJ2-7, with D tentatively TRBD2 (5 bases). The CDR3 spans 14 residues. V was trimmed by 1 base and J by 2 bases, leaving 9 bases between them. Looked up from germline, CDR1 is KGHSH and CDR2 is LQKENI. CDR3 loop: CASSPRGLTYEQYF. The DNA of the CDR3 is TGTGCCAGCTCACCACGAGGGTTGACCTACGAGCAGTACTTC.

The chain is built from TRBV6-5 and TRBJ1-1; D is uncertain. Deletions cut 6 bases from V and 5 bases from J, with 16 bases between. Germline V gives CDR1 MNHEY, CDR2 SVGAGI. The CDR3 contains 14 residues. The DNA of the CDR3 is TGTGCCAGCAGACCCCGGACGGGTGGGACTGAAGCTTTCTTT. Protein sequence: CASRPRTGGTEAFF.

The chain is built from TRBV2 and TRBJ1-1; 7 bases align to TRBD1. This CDR3 spans 14 amino acids. The V gene end was trimmed by 5 bases and the J gene end by 9 bases; junction bases not matched to a gene: 12. Germline assignment: CDR1 SNHLY and CDR2 FYNNEI. The CDR3 loop reads CASSKGGGQRKAFF. The DNA of the CDR3 is TGTGCCAGCAGTAAAGGGGGGGGACAGAGAAAAGCTTTCTTT.

This clone has only one observation. The chain joins TRBV7-3 to TRBJ2-5; 8 bases are a match to TRBD2. Losses at the gene ends were 5 bases for V and 5 bases for J; bases not matched to a gene: 7. CDR3 length equals 14 residues. Germline loops: CDR1 SGHTA, CDR2 FQGTGA. The CDR3 here is CASSPRSGGETQYF. The CDR3, as DNA: TGTGCCAGCAGCCCCCGGAGCGGGGGTGAGACCCAGTACTTC. The whole variable domain, remainder taken from reference TRBV7-3 and TRBJ2-5, is GAGVSQTPSNKVTEKGKYVELRCDPISGHTALYWYRQSLGQGPEFLIYFQGTGAADDSGLPNDRFFAVRPEGSVSTLKIQRTERGDSAVYLCASSPRSGGETQYFGPGTRLLVL.

V gene TRBV9 combines with J gene TRBJ2-7; D is perhaps TRBD2 (6 bases). The CDR3 is made up of 15 amino acids. V dropped 3 bases and J dropped 2 bases, with 15 bases sitting between them. Looked up from germline, CDR1 is SGDLS and CDR2 is YYNGEE. CDR3 residues: CASSAAGTGAYEQYF. In nucleotides, the CDR3 is TGTGCCAGCAGCGCCGCCGGGACGGGGGCCTACGAGCAGTACTTC.

The V and J genes are TRBV11-3 and TRBJ1-1, with 7 bases that match TRBD1. CDR1 and CDR2 from the germline V gene are SGHNT and YENEEA. This CDR3 contains 16 residues. V dropped 1 base and J dropped 4; count of bases not matched to a gene: 9. In DNA, the CDR3 is TGTGCCAGCAGCTTAGGATCAGGGGGAGGTAGCACTGAAGCTTTCTTT. Translation gives CASSLGSGGGSTEAFF.

The chain combines TRBV7-3 with TRBJ2-1, with 8 bases identical to TRBD1. J was trimmed by 6 bases and V by 5 bases; bases with no gene match: 6. Germline CDR1 and CDR2: SGHTA and FQGTGA. The CDR3 loop spans 14 amino acids. For the CDR3, the DNA is TGTGCCAGCAGCGGACAGGGAGGCGGCAATGAGCAGTTCTTC. Protein product: CASSGQGGGNEQFF.